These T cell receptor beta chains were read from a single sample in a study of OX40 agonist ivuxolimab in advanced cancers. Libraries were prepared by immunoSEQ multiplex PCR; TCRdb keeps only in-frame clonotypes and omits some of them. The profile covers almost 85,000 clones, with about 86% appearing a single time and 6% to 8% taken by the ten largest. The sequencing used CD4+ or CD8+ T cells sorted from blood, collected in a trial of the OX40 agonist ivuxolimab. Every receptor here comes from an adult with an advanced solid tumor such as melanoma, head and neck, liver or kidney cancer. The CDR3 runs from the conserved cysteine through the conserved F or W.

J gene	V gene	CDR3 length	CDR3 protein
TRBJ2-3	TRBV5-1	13	CASSLLGEDTQYF
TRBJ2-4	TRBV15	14	CATSRGGAGDIQYF
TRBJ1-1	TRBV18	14	CASSPEIQNTEAFF
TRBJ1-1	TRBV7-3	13	CASSLTATTEAFF
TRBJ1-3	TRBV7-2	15	CASSLDRGAGNTIYF
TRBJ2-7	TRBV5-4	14	CASSLRGHEYEQYF
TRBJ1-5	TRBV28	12	CASTTRNQPQHF
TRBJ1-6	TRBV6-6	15	CASSYTGTVSSPLHF
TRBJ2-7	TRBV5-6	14	CASSLNRGSYEQYF
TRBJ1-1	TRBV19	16	CASSRGAGTVNTEAFF
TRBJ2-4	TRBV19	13	CASSTGTRNIQYF
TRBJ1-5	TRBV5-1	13	CASSLEVDQPQHF
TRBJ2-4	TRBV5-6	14	CASSPSWAKNIQYF
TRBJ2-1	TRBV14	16	CASSQSGRVPYNEQFF
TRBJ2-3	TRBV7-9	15	CASHHGGLRTDTQYF
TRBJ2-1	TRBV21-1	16	CASCGGPISSYNEQFF
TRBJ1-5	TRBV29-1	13	CSVGGGSNQPQHF
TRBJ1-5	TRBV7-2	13	CASSLDLNQPQHF
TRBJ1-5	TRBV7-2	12	CASSSPGQPQHF
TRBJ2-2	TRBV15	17	CATSRDTLASNTGELFF
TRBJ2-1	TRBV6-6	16	CASSRTTSATKDEQFF
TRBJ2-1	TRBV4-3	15	CASSREQEEYNEQFF
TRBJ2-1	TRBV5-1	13	CASSRRQDNEQFF
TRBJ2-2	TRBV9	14	CASSVLTNTGELFF
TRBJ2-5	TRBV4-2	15	CASSRGTSGEETQYF
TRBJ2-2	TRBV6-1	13	CASSEMGTGELFF
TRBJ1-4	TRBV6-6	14	CASRPGQTNEKLFF
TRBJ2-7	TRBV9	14	CASSVMGSTYEQYF
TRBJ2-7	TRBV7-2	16	CASSLESGVSSYEQYF
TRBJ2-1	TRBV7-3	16	CASSLTSGLPYNEQFF
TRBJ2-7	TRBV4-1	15	CASSQDRLAGYEQYF
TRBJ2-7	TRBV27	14	CASSSGLNSYEQYF
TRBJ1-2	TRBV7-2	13	CASSQGQGDGYTF
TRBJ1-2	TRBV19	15	CASMGPGQGNYGYTF
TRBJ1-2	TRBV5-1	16	CASSWELGGISYGYTF
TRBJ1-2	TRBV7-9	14	CASMRQGLSMDYTF
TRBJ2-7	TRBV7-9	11	CASSGYYEQYF